These 17 T cell receptor beta chains originate from one sample sequenced in a study of CD8 T cells in ankylosing spondylitis. TCRdb processed the 5' RACE reads anew with MiXCR; each CDR3 protein has one entry. The table has just under 350,000 distinct CDR3 sequences, about 14% seen once; the top ten hold about 1%. Input material: blood, either unsorted or a sorted T cell fraction (not recorded which). These TCRs come from a male donor with ankylosing spondylitis or in good health (not recorded which).

This clonotype was seen a handful of times. V is TRBV3-1 and J is TRBJ2-5, with 8 bases aligning to TRBD2. This CDR3 has 15 amino acids. With 4 bases clipped from V and 4 bases from J, the junction kept 8 bases outside the gene matches. Germline-derived CDR1 and CDR2 are LGHDT and YNNKEL (reference sequence). The CDR3: CASSLPGLGGETQYF. DNA of the CDR3: TGTGCCAGCAGCCTACCGGGACTAGGAGGAGAGACCCAGTACTTC.

This clonotype was recorded a few times. This chain uses TRBV29-1 with TRBJ1-1, with 7 positions matching TRBD1. Germline CDR1 is SQVTM and CDR2 is ANQGSEA. CDR3 size: 14 residues. With 4 bases clipped from V and 7 bases from J, the junction kept 12 bases outside the gene matches. The CDR3 spells CSVGYTGTDSEAFF. The CDR3 DNA is TGCAGCGTTGGCTATACCGGGACAGACAGTGAAGCTTTCTTT.

Concerning this clonotype: Germline is not matched at one junction end, which may reflect a read error. This rearrangement joins TRBV10-3 to TRBJ2-3; 7 bases map to TRBD2. The V gene's germline CDR1 is ENHRY and CDR2 SYGVKD. The CDR3 runs 17 residues. The CDR3 sequence: CAICESRLAASTDTQYF. The CDR3 DNA reads TGTGCCATCTGTGAGTCAAGGCTAGCGGCTAGCACAGATACGCAGTATTTT.

The chain is built from TRBV20-1 and TRBJ2-7, with TRBD1 identical over 12 bases. CDR1 is DFQATT, CDR2 SNEGSKA, per germline (reference sequence). J gave up 3 bases and V 5 bases, and 2 bases lay outside the gene matches. This CDR3 has 13 amino acids. The CDR3 DNA reads TGCAGTGCTGGGACAGGGGGCGACTACGAGCAGTACTTC. It translates to CSAGTGGDYEQYF.

The chain employs TRBV29-1 and TRBJ2-7, with a tentative D call TRBD2 (6 bases). The V gene lost 2 bases and the J gene lost 4 bases, with 15 bases spanning the gap. From germline, CDR1 is SQVTM and CDR2 ANQGSEA. This CDR3 has 14 residues. CDR3 sequence reads: CSVEKVGSGYEQYF. The CDR3 coding sequence is TGCAGCGTTGAAAAGGTCGGGAGTGGATACGAGCAGTACTTC.

This sequence joins TRBV7-8 and TRBJ2-7; 12 bases align to TRBD2. Looked up from germline, CDR1 is SGHVS and CDR2 is FQNEAQ. CDR3 length: 14 residues. The trim removed 5 bases at V and 5 bases at J, leaving 4 bases unmatched. The CDR3, as DNA: TGTGCCAGCAGCCCGAGGACTAGCGGGAACGAGCAGTACTTC. Protein: CASSPRTSGNEQYF.

This clonotype was picked up a small number of times. The chain recombines TRBV28 with TRBJ2-1; 9 bases align to TRBD1. With 5 bases clipped from V and 5 bases from J, the junction kept 7 bases outside the gene matches. The CDR3 covers 15 residues. The germline V gene encodes CDR1 MDHEN and CDR2 SYDVKM. DNA of the CDR3: TGTGCCAGCAGTCCACCGGACAGGGGTCACAATGAGCAGTTCTTC. Translated: CASSPPDRGHNEQFF. Full variable domain (rest looked up from reference TRBV28 and TRBJ2-1): DVKVTQSSRYLVKRTGEKVFLECVQDMDHENMFWYRQDPGLGLRLIYFSYDVKMKEKGDIPEGYSVSREKKERFSLILESASTNQTSMYLCASSPPDRGHNEQFFGPGTRLTVL.

V is TRBV12-3 or TRBV12-4 and J is TRBJ1-1, with unresolved D. With 2 bases removed from V and 2 bases from J, the gap between germline ends came to 9 bases. The CDR3 spans 14 residues. The CDR3 DNA follows: TGTGCCAGCAGTTTAAGGCTGACTAACACTGAAGCTTTCTTT. It is translated as CASSLRLTNTEAFF.

This clonotype has just a few counts. The V call is TRBV6-2 or TRBV6-3, the J call TRBJ2-7; D is unresolved. The CDR3 loop spans 14 amino acids. Germline lookup yields CDR1 MNHEY and CDR2 SVGEGT. V was shortened by 4 bases and J by 3 bases, with 13 bases between the two germline ends. The CDR3, as DNA: TGTGCCAGCAGTTCCCCCCCGATCCTCTACGAGCAGTACTTC. Protein: CASSSPPILYEQYF.

The rearrangement joins TRBV14 to TRBJ2-1; D unclear. V dropped 2 bases and J dropped 9 bases, with 11 bases sitting between them. CDR1 SGHDN and CDR2 FVKESK come from the germline V gene. The length of the CDR3 is 13 residues. The CDR3 nucleotides read TGTGCCAGCAGCCAATTTCCCCCCGGTGAGCAGTTCTTC. The encoded protein is CASSQFPPGEQFF.

This clonotype was picked up a small number of times. The CDR3 spells CSAPNPGANYGYTF. The CDR3 DNA sequence: TGCAGTGCTCCTAACCCGGGGGCCAACTATGGCTACACCTTC. The chain joins TRBV20-1 to TRBJ1-2, with D possibly TRBD1 on 6 matching bases. There are 14 residues in the CDR3. V lost 5 bases to trimming and J lost 2 bases, with 15 bases between them. Germline CDR1 DFQATT, CDR2 SNEGSKA (reference sequence).

This chain links TRBV18 with TRBJ2-7; 7 bases are a match to TRBD1. The trim removed 0 bases at V and 3 bases at J, leaving 5 bases unmatched. The CDR3 sequence is 15 residues long. CDR1 is KGHSH, CDR2 LQKENI, per germline. CDR3 sequence reads: CASSPPDRPDYEQYF. For the CDR3, the DNA is TGTGCCAGCTCACCACCGGACAGGCCTGACTACGAGCAGTACTTC.

This clonotype was counted many times. This chain links TRBV6-5 with TRBJ2-7; D gene unclear. With 0 bases removed from V and 3 bases from J, the gap between germline ends came to 9 bases. This CDR3 spans 14 amino acids. In germline, CDR1 is MNHEY, CDR2 SVGAGI. The DNA for the CDR3 is TGTGCCAGCAGTTACTCGTACGGAAGCTACGAGCAGTACTTC. The encoded protein is CASSYSYGSYEQYF.

This clonotype has a handful of counts. The V and J genes are TRBV7-8 and TRBJ2-2; the match to TRBD1 covers 11 bases. This CDR3 has 17 residues. Germline lookup yields CDR1 SGHVS and CDR2 FQNEAQ. J was trimmed by 6 bases and V by 5 bases; bases with no gene match: 11. Here the CDR3 DNA reads TGTGCCAGCAGCCCCATTCCTCCGGGACAGGGGGCCGGGGAGCTGTTTTTT. Its protein product is CASSPIPPGQGAGELFF. Drawing the rest from reference TRBV7-8 and TRBJ2-2, the complete variable domain is GAGVSQSPRYKVAKRGQDVALRCDPISGHVSLFWYQQALGQGPEFLTYFQNEAQLDKSGLPSDRFFAERPEGSVSTLKIQRTQQEDSAVYLCASSPIPPGQGAGELFFGEGSRLTVL.

The chain couples TRBV20-1 to TRBJ2-2, with no clear D. The germline V gene has CDR1 DFQATT and CDR2 SNEGSKA (reference sequence). The V end was cut by 6 bases, the J end by 3 bases, with 5 bases between. This CDR3 contains 11 residues. The CDR3 DNA follows: TGCAGTGCAATAGACACCGGGGAGCTGTTTTTT. Its protein is CSAIDTGELFF.

This clonotype turned up a few times. J is TRBJ2-1 and V is TRBV10-3, with 9 bases identical to TRBD2. After removal of 3 bases from V and 1 base from J, the junction contained 4 bases not matched to a gene. The CDR3 totals 16 residues. The germline V gene encodes CDR1 ENHRY and CDR2 SYGVKD. CDR3 in amino acids: CAISEGGLASYNEQFF. The CDR3 DNA is TGTGCCATCAGTGAAGGGGGACTAGCATCCTACAATGAGCAGTTCTTC.

In its sample, this clonotype was seen a few times. This chain joins TRBV5-1 and TRBJ2-3; D ambiguous. The CDR3 sequence is 15 residues long. Germline V gene lookup returns CDR1 SGHRS and CDR2 YFSETQ. Trimming removed 2 bases from V and 0 bases from J, with 10 bases in between. The CDR3 region has the DNA TGCGCCAGCAGCTTTCGATCGGCCAGCACAGATACGCAGTATTTT. This sequence encodes CASSFRSASTDTQYF.